This is a list of T cell receptor beta chains from one sample in a study of T cells in Graves' hyperthyroidism and ophthalmopathy. TCRdb reprocessed the multiplex PCR reads with MiXCR, giving one entry per CDR3 protein. Among 800,000 or so distinct CDR3 sequences listed, over 35% were seen once. The sample was blood. The origin of the receptors is a man aged 18 to 29 with Graves' hyperthyroidism. Both conserved end residues are part of each CDR3. The D gene is left open where the match is weak. Expanded clones get a size class; other rows say once, few or many, or leave the size out.

.	TRBV6-5	.	TRBJ2-7	CASRGTPPWDEQYF	TGTGCCAGCAGGGGGACTCCCCCGTGGGACGAGCAGTACTTC
.	TRBV7-9	.	TRBJ2-5	CASSLFKGQQETQYF	TGTGCCAGCAGCTTATTCAAGGGACAACAAGAGACCCAGTACTTC
TRBD1	TRBV7-9	few	TRBJ1-1	CASRQGGDRGQNTEAFF	TGTGCCAGCAGACAAGGGGGAGACAGGGGGCAAAACACTGAAGCTTTCTTT
TRBD1	TRBV7-8	many	TRBJ1-3	CASSWRQGPWSNTIYF	TGTGCCAGCAGCTGGAGACAGGGGCCCTGGTCTAACACCATATATTTT
TRBD1	TRBV2	many	TRBJ1-5	CASNPDRANQPQHF	TGTGCCAGCAACCCGGACAGGGCAAATCAGCCCCAGCATTTT
TRBD1	TRBV6-1	.	TRBJ2-7	CASSEAQTGAGYEQYF	TGTGCCAGCAGTGAAGCCCAGACAGGGGCGGGTTACGAGCAGTACTTC
.	TRBV7-9	once	TRBJ1-1	CASSLIDDAYLAEAFF	TGTGCCAGCAGCTTAATCGATGACGCGTATCTCGCGGAAGCTTTCTTT
.	TRBV2	few	TRBJ1-6	CAKQCVWGYNSPLHF	TGTGCCAAACAGTGCGTATGGGGATATAATTCACCCCTCCACTTT
.	TRBV5-1	.	TRBJ2-2	CASSDGASADTGELFF	TGCGCCAGCAGCGACGGGGCTAGCGCGGACACCGGGGAGCTGTTTTTT
.	TRBV15	.	TRBJ1-3	CATSRDGFIKGF	TGTGCCACCAGCAGAGATGGGTTTATCAAGGGGTTT
TRBD1	TRBV5-1	few	TRBJ2-7	CASGRDRKYEQYF	TGCGCCAGCGGCCGGGACAGAAAATACGAGCAGTACTTC
TRBD1	TRBV29-1	.	TRBJ1-2	CSITGTGANYGYTF	TGCAGCATAACAGGGACAGGGGCTAACTATGGCTACACCTTC
.	TRBV20-1	.	TRBJ1-1	CSARDTQGLAEAFF	TGCAGTGCTAGAGACACACAGGGTCTGGCGGAAGCTTTCTTT
.	TRBV12-3/TRBV12-4	many	TRBJ1-5	CASSFRVQPQHF	TGTGCCAGCAGTTTTCGGGTGCAGCCCCAGCATTTT
.	TRBV10-3	.	TRBJ1-2	CASSPVIQGHYGYTF	TGTGCCAGCTCACCCGTAATACAGGGACACTATGGCTACACCTTC
.	TRBV7-3	.	TRBJ1-1	CAGSLNRENTEAFF	TGTGCCGGCAGCTTAAACAGGGAGAACACTGAAGCTTTCTTT
TRBD1	TRBV19	.	TRBJ1-5	CASSADRVNQPQHF	TGTGCCAGTAGTGCGGACAGGGTAAATCAGCCCCAGCATTTT
TRBD1	TRBV29-1	.	TRBJ2-7	CSVVPGQGGEQYF	TGCAGCGTTGTACCGGGACAGGGGGGCGAGCAGTACTTC
TRBD1	TRBV10-2	many	TRBJ2-7	CASSNGQVIWDEQYF	TGCGCCAGCAGCAATGGACAGGTTATTTGGGACGAGCAGTACTTC
.	TRBV4-1	.	TRBJ1-5	CASSQGSGPQHF	TGCGCCAGCAGCCAGGGTTCAGGGCCCCAGCATTTT
TRBD1	TRBV19	once	TRBJ1-4	CASSGQLF	TGTGCCAGTTCGGGACAGCTTTTT
.	TRBV29-1	few	TRBJ1-2	CASSTPGRLEGYTF	TGTGCCAGCTCAACTCCGGGACGCCTCGAGGGCTACACCTTC
TRBD2	TRBV15	few	TRBJ2-2	CATSRARGANTGELFF	TGTGCCACCAGCAGAGCGCGGGGGGCAAACACCGGGGAGCTGTTTTTT
.	TRBV2	many	TRBJ1-2	CASSGGRATGYTF	TGTGCCAGCAGTGGGGGCAGGGCCACAGGCTACACCTTC
.	TRBV29-1	.	TRBJ1-1	CSAYRETEAFF	TGCAGCGCCTACAGGGAGACTGAAGCTTTCTTT
.	TRBV19	.	TRBJ1-1	CASSSLGSEAFF	TGTGCCAGCAGCTCCCTAGGCTCTGAAGCTTTCTTT
TRBD1	TRBV10-2	many	TRBJ1-6	CASRGDRVNSPLHF	TGCGCCAGCAGGGGGGACAGGGTAAATTCACCCCTCCACTTT
.	TRBV24-1	many	TRBJ2-5	CATSDANQETQYF	TGTGCCACCAGTGACGCCAACCAAGAGACCCAGTACTTC
.	TRBV29-1	.	TRBJ1-6	CSVGEGPGSPLHF	TGCAGCGTTGGGGAGGGGCCGGGTTCACCCCTCCACTTT
.	TRBV2	few	TRBJ1-4	CASSLVVANEKLFF	TGTGCCAGCAGCCTTGTGGTGGCTAATGAAAAACTGTTTTTT
TRBD1	TRBV10-3	once	TRBJ1-1	CAISTGQGATEAFF	TGTGCCATCAGTACGGGACAGGGGGCCACTGAAGCTTTCTTT
.	TRBV10-3	.	TRBJ2-7	CAISERDETYEQYF	TGTGCCATCAGTGAAAGGGATGAGACCTACGAGCAGTACTTC
.	TRBV20-1	.	TRBJ2-5	CSDLRSPPETQYF	TGCAGTGATCTGAGGAGTCCTCCAGAGACCCAGTACTTC
.	TRBV19	.	TRBJ1-2	CASSLVGLRDGYGYTF	TGTGCCAGCAGCTTGGTCGGCCTCAGGGACGGCTATGGCTACACCTTC
TRBD1	TRBV7-2	.	TRBJ1-4	CASSSGQASREKLFF	TGTGCCAGCAGCTCCGGACAGGCGAGTAGGGAAAAACTGTTTTTT
TRBD1	TRBV7-8	many	TRBJ2-5	CASSSDRGERETQYF	TGTGCCAGCAGCTCAGACAGGGGCGAGAGGGAGACCCAGTACTTC
.	TRBV6-5	once	TRBJ1-1	CASSLYQANTEAFF	TGTGCCAGCAGTTTATACCAGGCGAACACTGAAGCTTTCTTT
.	TRBV7-6	.	TRBJ1-5	CASSLADNGNQPQHF	TGTGCCAGCAGCTTAGCCGACAACGGCAATCAGCCCCAGCATTTT
.	TRBV29-1	.	TRBJ2-7	CSFRGGPYEQYF	TGCAGCTTTAGGGGGGGACCCTACGAGCAGTACTTC
.	TRBV2	many	TRBJ1-1	CASSYRRDTEAFF	TGTGCCAGCAGTTATAGACGGGACACTGAAGCTTTCTTT
.	TRBV5-1	few	TRBJ2-5	CASSLRNPQETQYF	TGTGCCAGCAGCCTCAGGAACCCTCAAGAGACCCAGTACTTC
TRBD2	TRBV2	.	TRBJ2-7	CASSLTRRGDHEQYF	TGTGCCAGCAGCCTGACTAGGCGGGGGGACCACGAGCAGTACTTC
.	TRBV12-3/TRBV12-4	.	TRBJ1-1	CASRRGTGNTEAFF	TGTGCCAGCAGACGTGGGACGGGAAACACTGAAGCTTTCTTT